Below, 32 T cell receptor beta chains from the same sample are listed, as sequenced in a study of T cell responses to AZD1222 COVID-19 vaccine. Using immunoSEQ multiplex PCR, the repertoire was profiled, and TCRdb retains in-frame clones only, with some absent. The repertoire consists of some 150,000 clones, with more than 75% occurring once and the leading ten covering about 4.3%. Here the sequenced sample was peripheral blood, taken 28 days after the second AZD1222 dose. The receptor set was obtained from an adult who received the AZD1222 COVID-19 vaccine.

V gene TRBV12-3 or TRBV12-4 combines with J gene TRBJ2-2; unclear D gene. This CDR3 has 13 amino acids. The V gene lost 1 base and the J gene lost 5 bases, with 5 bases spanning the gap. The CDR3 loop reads CASSLGWTGELFF. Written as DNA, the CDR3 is TGTGCCAGCAGTTTAGGGTGGACCGGGGAGCTGTTTTTT.

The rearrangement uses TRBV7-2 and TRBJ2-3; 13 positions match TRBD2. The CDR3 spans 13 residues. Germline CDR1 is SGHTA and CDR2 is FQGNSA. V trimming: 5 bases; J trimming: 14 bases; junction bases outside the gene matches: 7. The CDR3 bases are TGTGCCAGCAGCAACGGACTAGCGGGGGAAAGGTATTTT. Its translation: CASSNGLAGERYF.

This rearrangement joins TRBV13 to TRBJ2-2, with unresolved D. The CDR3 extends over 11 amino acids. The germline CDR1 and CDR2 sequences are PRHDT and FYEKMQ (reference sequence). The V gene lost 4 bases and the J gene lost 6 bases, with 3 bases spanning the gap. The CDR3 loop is CASSSPGELFF. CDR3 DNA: TGTGCCAGCAGCTCACCCGGGGAGCTGTTTTTT.

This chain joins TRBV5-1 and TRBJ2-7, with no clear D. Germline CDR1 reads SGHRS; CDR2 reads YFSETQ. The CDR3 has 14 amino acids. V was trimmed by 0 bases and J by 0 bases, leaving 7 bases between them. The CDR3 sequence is CASSLAASSYEQYF. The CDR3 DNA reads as TGCGCCAGCAGCTTGGCGGCGAGCTCCTACGAGCAGTACTTC.

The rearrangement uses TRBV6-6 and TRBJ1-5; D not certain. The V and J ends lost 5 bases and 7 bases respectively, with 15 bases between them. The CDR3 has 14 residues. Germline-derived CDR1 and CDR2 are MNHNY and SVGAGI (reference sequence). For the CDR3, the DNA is TGTGCCAGCAGTACCTACAGTATCGGACAGCCCCAGCATTTT. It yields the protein CASSTYSIGQPQHF.

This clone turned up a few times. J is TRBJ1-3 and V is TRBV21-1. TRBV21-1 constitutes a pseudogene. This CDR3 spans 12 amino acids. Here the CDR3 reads CASSTNGNTIYF. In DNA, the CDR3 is TGTGCCAGCAGCACTAACGGAAACACCATATATTTT.

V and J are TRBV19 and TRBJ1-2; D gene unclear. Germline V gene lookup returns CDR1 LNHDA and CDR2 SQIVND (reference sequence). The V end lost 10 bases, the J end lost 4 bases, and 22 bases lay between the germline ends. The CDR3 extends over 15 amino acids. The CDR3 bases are TGTGCCACCTCACCGGCCCCGGGTGGGCTCTATGGCTACACCTTC. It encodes CATSPAPGGLYGYTF.

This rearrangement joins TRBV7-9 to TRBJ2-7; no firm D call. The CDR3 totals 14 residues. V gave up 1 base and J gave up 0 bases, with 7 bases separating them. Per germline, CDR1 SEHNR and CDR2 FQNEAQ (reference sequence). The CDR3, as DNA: TGTGCCAGCAGCTTAGGCCCAGACTCCTACGAGCAGTACTTC. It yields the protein CASSLGPDSYEQYF.

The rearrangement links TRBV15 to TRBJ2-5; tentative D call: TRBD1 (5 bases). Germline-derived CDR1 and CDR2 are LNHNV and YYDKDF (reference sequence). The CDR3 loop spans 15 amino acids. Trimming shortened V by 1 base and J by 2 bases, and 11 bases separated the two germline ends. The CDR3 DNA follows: TGTGCCACCAGCAGAGCAGGGTTTGGTCAAGAGACCCAGTACTTC. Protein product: CATSRAGFGQETQYF.

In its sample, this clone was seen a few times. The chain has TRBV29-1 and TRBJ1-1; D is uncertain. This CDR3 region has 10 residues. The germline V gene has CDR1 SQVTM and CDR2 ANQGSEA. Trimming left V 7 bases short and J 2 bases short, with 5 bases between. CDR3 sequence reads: CSAQNTEAFF. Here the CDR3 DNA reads TGCAGCGCTCAAAACACTGAAGCTTTCTTT.

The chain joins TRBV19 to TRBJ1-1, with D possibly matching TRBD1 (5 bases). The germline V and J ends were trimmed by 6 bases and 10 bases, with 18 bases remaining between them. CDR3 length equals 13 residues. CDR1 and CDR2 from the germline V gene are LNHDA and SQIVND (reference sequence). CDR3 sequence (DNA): TGTGCCAGTAGCAGACAGCCCTGGGACGGAGCTTTCTTT. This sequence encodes CASSRQPWDGAFF.

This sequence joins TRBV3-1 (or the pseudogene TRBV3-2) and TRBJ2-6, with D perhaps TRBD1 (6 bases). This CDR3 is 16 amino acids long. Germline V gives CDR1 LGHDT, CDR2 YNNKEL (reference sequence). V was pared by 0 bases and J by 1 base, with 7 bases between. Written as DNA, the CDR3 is TGTGCCAGCAGCCAAGAAGGGGGATCTGGGGCCAACGTCCTGACTTTC. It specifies CASSQEGGSGANVLTF.

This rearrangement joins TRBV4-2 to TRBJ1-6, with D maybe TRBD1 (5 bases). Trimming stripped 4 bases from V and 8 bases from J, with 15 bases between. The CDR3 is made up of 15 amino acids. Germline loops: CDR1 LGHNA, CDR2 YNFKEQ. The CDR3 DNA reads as TGTGCCAGCAGCCTAGACTTAACGGGGGATTCACCCCTCCACTTT. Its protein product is CASSLDLTGDSPLHF.

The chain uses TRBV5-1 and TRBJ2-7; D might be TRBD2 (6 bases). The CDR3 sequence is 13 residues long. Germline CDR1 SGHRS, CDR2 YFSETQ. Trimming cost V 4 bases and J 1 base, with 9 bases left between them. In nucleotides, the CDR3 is TGCGCCAGCAGCCCTGGACTATCCTACGAGCAGTACTTC. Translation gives CASSPGLSYEQYF.

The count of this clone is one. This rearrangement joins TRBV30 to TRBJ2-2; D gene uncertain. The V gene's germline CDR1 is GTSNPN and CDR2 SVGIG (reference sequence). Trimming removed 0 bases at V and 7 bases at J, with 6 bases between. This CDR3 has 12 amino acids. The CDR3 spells CAWSVRGGELFF. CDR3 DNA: TGTGCCTGGAGTGTACGAGGCGGGGAGCTGTTTTTT. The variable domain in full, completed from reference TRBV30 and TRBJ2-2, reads SQTIHQWPATLVQPVGSPLSLECTVEGTSNPNLYWYRQAAGRGLQLLFYSVGIGQISSEVPQNLSASRPQDRQFILSSKKLLLSDSGFYLCAWSVRGGELFFGEGSRLTVL.

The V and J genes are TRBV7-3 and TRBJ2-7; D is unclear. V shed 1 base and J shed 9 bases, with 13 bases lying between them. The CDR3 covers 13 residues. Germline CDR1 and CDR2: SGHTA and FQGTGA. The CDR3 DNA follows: TGTGCCAGCAGCTTAAATTTAGGTAGCCCGCAGTACTTC. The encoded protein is CASSLNLGSPQYF.

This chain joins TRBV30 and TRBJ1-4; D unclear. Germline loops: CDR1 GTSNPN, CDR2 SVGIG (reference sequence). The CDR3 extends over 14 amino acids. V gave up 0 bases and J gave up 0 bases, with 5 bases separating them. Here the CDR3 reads CAWSVGTTNEKLFF. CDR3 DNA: TGTGCCTGGAGTGTCGGGACAACTAATGAAAAACTGTTTTTT.

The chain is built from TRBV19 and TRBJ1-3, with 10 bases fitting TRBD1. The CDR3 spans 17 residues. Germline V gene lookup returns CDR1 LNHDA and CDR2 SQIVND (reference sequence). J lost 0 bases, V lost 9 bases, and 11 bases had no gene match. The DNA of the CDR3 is TGTGCCAGCCGCCGGGACAGGGGCACCAGCTCTGGAAACACCATATATTTT. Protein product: CASRRDRGTSSGNTIYF.

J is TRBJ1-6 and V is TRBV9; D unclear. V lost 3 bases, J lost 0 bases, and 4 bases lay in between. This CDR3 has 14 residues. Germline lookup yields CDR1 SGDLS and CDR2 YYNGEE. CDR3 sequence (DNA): TGTGCCAGCAGCGCCAGCTCCTATAATTCACCCCTCCACTTT. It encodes CASSASSYNSPLHF.

In DNA, the CDR3 is TGTGCCAGCAGCTTCCAGAGTCACGACTATGGCTACACCTTC. This codes for CASSFQSHDYGYTF. The V and J genes are TRBV7-9 and TRBJ1-2, with D uncertain. V lost 3 bases and J 3 bases, leaving 11 bases between the germline ends. CDR3 length: 14 amino acids. The germline gives CDR1 SEHNR, CDR2 FQNEAQ (reference sequence).

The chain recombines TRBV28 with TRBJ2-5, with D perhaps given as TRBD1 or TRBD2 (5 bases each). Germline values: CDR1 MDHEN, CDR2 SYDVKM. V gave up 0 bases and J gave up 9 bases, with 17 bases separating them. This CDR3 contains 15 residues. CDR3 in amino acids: CASSLWGTRRTAQYF. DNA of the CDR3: TGTGCCAGCAGTTTATGGGGGACCCGGAGAACGGCCCAGTACTTC.

Here the CDR3 reads CASSRPGHEQYF. The CDR3 coding sequence is TGTGCCAGCAGCCGACCCGGCCACGAGCAGTACTTC. This rearrangement joins TRBV6-2 or TRBV6-3 to TRBJ2-7; no definite D call. V lost 6 bases and J lost 5, with 11 bases in between. This CDR3 comprises 12 residues. Germline assignment: CDR1 MNHEY and CDR2 SVGEGT.

The chain's CDR3 is CSVADPNYGYTF. The CDR3 DNA reads as TGCAGCGTTGCTGACCCAAACTATGGCTACACCTTC. The J gene is TRBJ1-2, the V gene TRBV29-1; no clear D gene. Germline V gene sequence: CDR1 SQVTM, CDR2 ANQGSEA. V gave up 4 bases and J gave up 2 bases, with 8 bases separating them. CDR3 size: 12 residues.

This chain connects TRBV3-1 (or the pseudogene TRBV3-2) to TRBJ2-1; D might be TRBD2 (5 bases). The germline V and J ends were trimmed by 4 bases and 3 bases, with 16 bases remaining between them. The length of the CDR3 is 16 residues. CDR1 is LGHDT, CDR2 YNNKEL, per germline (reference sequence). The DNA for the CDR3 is TGTGCCAGCAGCCCCCAGGCTGCGGGTGACTACAATGAGCAGTTCTTC. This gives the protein CASSPQAAGDYNEQFF.

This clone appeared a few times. Written as DNA, the CDR3 is TGCGCCAGCAGCCGAGGAGGCGGGGGACTCTCTTTGAAGGGCCCCCAGTTCTTC. Protein: CASSRGGGGLSLKGPQFF. V gene TRBV4-1 combines with J gene TRBJ2-1; 7 nucleotides agree with TRBD2. There are 18 residues in the CDR3. Germline values: CDR1 MGHRA, CDR2 YSYEKL. With 4 bases clipped from V and 13 bases from J, the junction kept 25 bases outside the gene matches.

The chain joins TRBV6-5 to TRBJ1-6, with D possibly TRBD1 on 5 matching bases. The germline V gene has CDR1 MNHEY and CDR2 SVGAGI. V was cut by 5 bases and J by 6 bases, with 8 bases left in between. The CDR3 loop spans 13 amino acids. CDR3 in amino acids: CASSPQGNSPLHF. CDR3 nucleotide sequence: TGTGCCAGCAGTCCCCAGGGTAATTCACCCCTCCACTTT.

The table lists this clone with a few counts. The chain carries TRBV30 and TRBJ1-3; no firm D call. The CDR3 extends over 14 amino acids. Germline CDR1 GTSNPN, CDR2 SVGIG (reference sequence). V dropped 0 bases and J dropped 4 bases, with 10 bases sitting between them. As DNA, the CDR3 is TGTGCCTGGAGTGTATCGCGACCAGGAAACACCATATATTTT. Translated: CAWSVSRPGNTIYF. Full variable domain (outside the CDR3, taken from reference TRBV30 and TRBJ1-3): SQTIHQWPATLVQPVGSPLSLECTVEGTSNPNLYWYRQAAGRGLQLLFYSVGIGQISSEVPQNLSASRPQDRQFILSSKKLLLSDSGFYLCAWSVSRPGNTIYFGEGSWLTVV.

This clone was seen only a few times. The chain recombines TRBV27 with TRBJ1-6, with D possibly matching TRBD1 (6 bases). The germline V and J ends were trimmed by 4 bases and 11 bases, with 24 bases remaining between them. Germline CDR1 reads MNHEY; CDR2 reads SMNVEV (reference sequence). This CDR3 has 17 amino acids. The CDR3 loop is CASSSKPGTLDRTPLHF. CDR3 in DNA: TGTGCCAGCAGTTCAAAGCCCGGGACACTGGATAGGACACCCCTCCACTTT.

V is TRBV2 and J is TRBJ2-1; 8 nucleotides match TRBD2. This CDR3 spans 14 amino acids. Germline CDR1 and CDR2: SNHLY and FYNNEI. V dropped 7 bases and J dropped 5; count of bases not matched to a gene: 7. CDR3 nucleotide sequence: TGTGCCAGCAACCCGGGGGGGACCAACAATGAGCAGTTCTTC. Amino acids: CASNPGGTNNEQFF.

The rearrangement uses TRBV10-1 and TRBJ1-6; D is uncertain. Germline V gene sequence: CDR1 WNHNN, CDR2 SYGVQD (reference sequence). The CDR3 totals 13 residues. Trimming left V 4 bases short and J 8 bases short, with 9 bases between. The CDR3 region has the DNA TGCGCCAGCAGTGTCACGGTTGATTCACCCCTCCACTTT. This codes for CASSVTVDSPLHF.

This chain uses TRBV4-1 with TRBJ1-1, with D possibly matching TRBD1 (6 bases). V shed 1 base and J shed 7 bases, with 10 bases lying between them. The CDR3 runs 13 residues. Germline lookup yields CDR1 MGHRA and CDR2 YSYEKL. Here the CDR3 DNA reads TGCGCCAGCAGCCAAGTAGGGGGGATTGAAGCTTTCTTT. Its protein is CASSQVGGIEAFF.

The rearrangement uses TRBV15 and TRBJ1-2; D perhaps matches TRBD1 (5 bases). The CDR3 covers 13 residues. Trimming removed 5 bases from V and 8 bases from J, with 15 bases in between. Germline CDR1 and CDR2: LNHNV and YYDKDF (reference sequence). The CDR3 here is CATSARVFGGYTF. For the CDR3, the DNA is TGTGCCACCAGCGCCAGGGTCTTTGGGGGCTACACCTTC.